The 25 T cell receptor beta chains in this list originate from one sample, sequenced in a study of vaccination effects on CD4 cells after COVID-19. The table came from immunoSEQ multiplex PCR; TCRdb's copy has only in-frame clones and leaves some out. Found here are tens of thousands of clones, 76% of them singletons; the top ten hold approximately 0.9%. Antigen-specific CD4+ T cells were first expanded with viral peptide pools by the ViraFEST assay and only then sequenced. With approximately 10 days of culture completed, CD4+ T cells were isolated. Participants got two doses of BNT162b2 or mRNA-1273 vaccine. The antigens of these receptors remain unknown. Material: CD4+ T cells from PBMCs cultured with HCoV-OC43 spike peptides, obtained after COVID-19 vaccination. Stated subset: HCoV-OC43 spike overlapping peptide pool stimulation. These receptors were obtained from a human donor who received a COVID-19 vaccine.

The chain employs TRBV6-5 and TRBJ2-3, with 8 bases identical to TRBD2. CDR1 and CDR2 from the germline V gene are MNHEY and SVGAGI. The CDR3 is made up of 15 amino acids. Germline trimming cut 2 bases from V and 5 bases from J; bases unmatched to any gene: 6. DNA of the CDR3: TGTGCCAGCAGTTACGGCGGGGGGCGGGTAGATACGCAGTATTTT. Protein: CASSYGGGRVDTQYF.

This clone has just one count. This rearrangement joins TRBV7-3 to TRBJ1-1, with D perhaps matching TRBD1 (5 bases). The CDR3 consists of 15 residues. Trimming stripped 1 base from V and 0 bases from J, with 9 bases between. Per germline, CDR1 SGHTA and CDR2 FQGTGA. The CDR3 nucleotides read TGTGCCAGCAGCTTAAGTGGGGGATTGAACACTGAAGCTTTCTTT. Its protein is CASSLSGGLNTEAFF.

This clone has more than one count but fewer than ten. This rearrangement joins TRBV6-6 to TRBJ1-6, with no clear D. The CDR3 consists of 13 residues. CDR1 is MNHNY, CDR2 SVGAGI, per germline (reference sequence). The V gene lost 2 bases and the J gene lost 7 bases, with 6 bases spanning the gap. In DNA, the CDR3 is TGTGCCAGCAGTTACGAGAGGAATTCACCCCTCCACTTT. Its protein product is CASSYERNSPLHF.

V usage is TRBV19 and J usage is TRBJ1-2; no clear D gene. The ends were cut back, 3 bases at V and 0 bases at J, with 11 bases in the middle. This CDR3 comprises 15 residues. Germline CDR1 is LNHDA and CDR2 is SQIVND (reference sequence). CDR3 in amino acids: CASSIRKGTNYGYTF. The CDR3 coding sequence is TGTGCCAGTAGTATTCGCAAAGGTACTAACTATGGCTACACCTTC. Complete variable domain (other parts from reference TRBV19 and TRBJ1-2): DGGITQSPKYLFRKEGQNVTLSCEQNLNHDAMYWYRQDPGQGLRLIYYSQIVNDFQKGDIAEGYSVSREKKESFPLTVTSAQKNPTAFYLCASSIRKGTNYGYTFGSGTRLTVV.

The CDR3, as DNA: TGTGCCAGCAGGGGACAGGGATATTCACCCCTCCACTTT. Amino acids: CASRGQGYSPLHF. This sequence joins TRBV12-3 or TRBV12-4 and TRBJ1-6, with 9 bases matching TRBD1. V dropped 6 bases and J dropped 8; count of bases not matched to a gene: 2. This CDR3 region has 13 residues.

The chain combines TRBV7-3 with TRBJ2-3; D gene ambiguous. This CDR3 region has 15 residues. CDR1 is SGHTA, CDR2 FQGTGA, per germline. The germline V and J ends were trimmed by 1 base and 0 bases, with 8 bases remaining between them. The CDR3 bases are TGTGCCAGCAGCTTAAGATTGGCCAGCACAGATACGCAGTATTTT. Protein: CASSLRLASTDTQYF.

This sequence joins TRBV9 and TRBJ1-4, with D tentatively TRBD1 (5 bases). V was shortened by 7 bases and J by 7 bases, with 11 bases between the two germline ends. This CDR3 region has 12 residues. The germline V gene has CDR1 SGDLS and CDR2 YYNGEE. CDR3 coding DNA: TGTGCCAGCTCCAGGGACGGTGAAAAACTGTTTTTT. It yields the protein CASSRDGEKLFF.

The chain joins TRBV12-3 or TRBV12-4 to TRBJ1-3, with D perhaps matching TRBD1 (6 bases). The CDR3 has 13 residues. The CDR3 is CGGGHDSGNTIYF. Here the CDR3 DNA reads TGTGGAGGGGGACACGACTCTGGAAACACCATATATTTT.

This clone showed up just once. The J gene is TRBJ2-5, the V gene TRBV5-1, with TRBD1 matching 7 bases. The germline V gene encodes CDR1 SGHRS and CDR2 YFSETQ. Trimming took 4 bases from V and 5 from J; bases not matched to a gene: 11. This CDR3 spans 15 amino acids. The CDR3 protein is CASSLDRAARETQYF. CDR3 sequence (DNA): TGCGCCAGCAGCCTCGACAGGGCTGCCCGGGAGACCCAGTACTTC.

This chain connects TRBV2 to TRBJ2-1; D is unresolved. The germline gives CDR1 SNHLY, CDR2 FYNNEI. V lost 4 bases and J lost 0, with 7 bases in between. This CDR3 has 14 residues. CDR3 nucleotides: TGTGCCAGCAGTGGAAGGAGCTCCTACAATGAGCAGTTCTTC. It translates to CASSGRSSYNEQFF.

This clone occurred a few times. This chain uses TRBV27 with TRBJ1-1, with D perhaps TRBD1 (6 bases). V was shortened by 0 bases and J by 11 bases, with 10 bases between the two germline ends. Germline CDR1 reads MNHEY; CDR2 reads SMNVEV (reference sequence). The length of the CDR3 is 12 residues. The CDR3 DNA reads TGTGCCAGCAGTTTATCAGGGGGAACGGCTTTCTTT. Translation: CASSLSGGTAFF.

The J gene is TRBJ2-6, the V gene TRBV4-1; D possibly corresponds to TRBD2 (6 bases). V was cut by 0 bases and J by 1 base, with 7 bases left in between. CDR3 length equals 16 residues. CDR1 and CDR2 from the germline V gene are MGHRA and YSYEKL. The CDR3 reads CASSQERGSGANVLTF. In DNA form, the CDR3 reads TGCGCCAGCAGCCAAGAGCGGGGATCTGGGGCCAACGTCCTGACTTTC.

The rearrangement uses TRBV29-1 and TRBJ1-4; 11 bases map to TRBD1. There are 15 residues in the CDR3. The germline V gene has CDR1 SQVTM and CDR2 ANQGSEA. The trim removed 7 bases at V and 5 bases at J, leaving 9 bases unmatched. This chain's CDR3 is CSAAPGTGGNEKLFF. CDR3 DNA: TGCAGCGCCGCGCCCGGGACAGGGGGAAATGAAAAACTGTTTTTT. The entire variable domain, with the rest obtained from reference TRBV29-1 and TRBJ1-4, is as follows: SAVISQKPSRDICQRGTSLTIQCQVDSQVTMMFWYRQQPGQSLTLIATANQGSEATYESGFVIDKFPISRPNLTFSTLTVSNMSPEDSSIYLCSAAPGTGGNEKLFFGSGTQLSVL.

Here the CDR3 DNA reads TGTGCCAGCAGCCAATGGGACAGCACAGATACGCAGTATTTT. This sequence encodes CASSQWDSTDTQYF. The chain links TRBV14 to TRBJ2-3; D could derive from TRBD1 or TRBD2 (5 bases each). Germline loops: CDR1 SGHDN, CDR2 FVKESK. There are 14 residues in the CDR3. V was clipped by 2 bases and J by 0 bases, with 6 bases between them. Full variable domain (missing parts from reference TRBV14 and TRBJ2-3): EAGVTQFPSHSVIEKGQTVTLRCDPISGHDNLYWYRRVMGKEIKFLLHFVKESKQDESGMPNNRFLAERTGGTYSTLKVQPAELEDSGVYFCASSQWDSTDTQYFGPGTRLTVL.

The chain links TRBV2 to TRBJ2-3; D gene ambiguous. Trimming removed 5 bases from V and 0 bases from J, with 9 bases in between. The V gene's germline CDR1 is SNHLY and CDR2 FYNNEI. The CDR3 has 14 amino acids. This CDR3 is CASSRQTSTDTQYF. CDR3 sequence (DNA): TGTGCCAGCAGTCGTCAAACTAGCACAGATACGCAGTATTTT.

The chain is built from TRBV5-1 and TRBJ2-2; D perhaps matches TRBD2 (6 bases). This CDR3 has 16 amino acids. CDR1 and CDR2 from the germline V gene are SGHRS and YFSETQ. Trimming took 1 base from V and 2 from J, leaving 12 bases between them. CDR3 sequence (DNA): TGCGCCAGCAGCTTGAGGGCTAGCGAAAACACCGGGGAGCTGTTTTTT. Amino acids: CASSLRASENTGELFF.

CDR3 DNA: TGCGCCAGCAGCCAAGACTTCGGAGAGTTTGAAGCTTTCTTT. It encodes CASSQDFGEFEAFF. The chain carries TRBV4-3 and TRBJ1-1; no reliable D call. Germline V gene lookup returns CDR1 LGHNA and CDR2 YSLEER. The CDR3 totals 14 residues. V lost 0 bases and J 7 bases, leaving 12 bases between the germline ends.

The chain employs TRBV6-1 and TRBJ2-3, with D possibly being TRBD1 (6 bases). The V and J ends lost 0 bases and 1 base respectively, with 11 bases between them. The CDR3 extends over 16 amino acids. Germline V gives CDR1 MNHNS, CDR2 SASEGT. CDR3 nucleotides: TGTGCCAGCAGTGAAGCCACTAACAGGGGCACAGATACGCAGTATTTT. Translation: CASSEATNRGTDTQYF.

About this clone: A junction end diverges from the germline sequence, so it may reflect a read error. The J gene is TRBJ1-5, the V gene TRBV6-5; 7 bases match TRBD1. Germline assignment: CDR1 MNHEY and CDR2 SVGAGI. The CDR3 sequence is 13 residues long. CDR3 amino acids: CASGTDSYQPQHF. As DNA, the CDR3 is TGTGCCAGCGGGACAGATAGCTATCAGCCCCAGCATTTT.

As DNA, the CDR3 is TGCGCCAGCAGCTTGGGGGGGGGATTGAGCACTGAAGCTTTCTTT. Translated, it gives CASSLGGGLSTEAFF. This chain uses TRBV5-1 with TRBJ1-1, with D possibly being TRBD1 (5 bases). The V gene lost 0 bases and the J gene lost 4 bases, with 13 bases spanning the gap. CDR3 length: 15 amino acids. Looked up from germline, CDR1 is SGHRS and CDR2 is YFSETQ.

J is TRBJ2-7 and V is TRBV2; tentatively, D is TRBD1 (6 bases). This CDR3 region has 13 residues. The germline V gene has CDR1 SNHLY and CDR2 FYNNEI. V dropped 4 bases and J dropped 4 bases, with 11 bases sitting between them. The CDR3 protein is CASSAQGLYEQYV. The CDR3 nucleotides are TGTGCCAGCAGTGCCCAGGGGTTATACGAGCAGTACGTC.

The chain has TRBV10-1 and TRBJ2-3; D unresolved. The CDR3 sequence is 13 residues long. The V gene's germline CDR1 is WNHNN and CDR2 SYGVQD (reference sequence). V was cut by 2 bases and J by 4 bases, with 7 bases left in between. The CDR3 region has the DNA TGCGCCAGCAGTGAGGCAGGTGCAGATACGCAGTATTTT. Its translation is CASSEAGADTQYF.

The chain couples TRBV24-1 to TRBJ1-2; possibly TRBD1 for D (5 bases). With 1 base removed from V and 8 bases from J, the gap between germline ends came to 10 bases. The CDR3 contains 13 residues. CDR1 is KGHDR and CDR2 is SFDVKD in the germline V gene. The CDR3 DNA reads as TGTGCCACCAGTGATTTAGGGGTCAGAGGCTACACCTTC. It yields the protein CATSDLGVRGYTF.

This clone showed up just a few times. CDR3 DNA sequence: TGTGCCACCAGTGCGACCGGAGGTAACTATGGCTACACCTTC. Translating gives CATSATGGNYGYTF. This rearrangement joins TRBV24-1 to TRBJ1-2; D not certain. Germline CDR1 is KGHDR and CDR2 is SFDVKD. The CDR3 extends over 14 amino acids. Trimming stripped 5 bases from V and 1 base from J, with 10 bases between.

The chain links TRBV5-1 to TRBJ2-2; 9 positions agree with TRBD1. The CDR3 is 16 amino acids. CDR1 is SGHRS, CDR2 YFSETQ, per germline. The V segment lost 0 bases and the J segment 4 bases; nucleotides outside the gene matches: 4. CDR3 in amino acids: CASSLEGTGFTGELFF. For the CDR3, the DNA is TGCGCCAGCAGCTTGGAAGGGACAGGGTTCACCGGGGAGCTGTTTTTT.